Below are 27 T cell receptor beta chains sequenced from a single sample in a study of blood T cell repertoires in COVID-19. TCRdb's table, derived via immunoSEQ multiplex PCR, lists solely in-frame clones and lacks some. The repertoire has 400,000 to 450,000 clones, roughly nine tenths of them found once; the top ten carry 0.95% to 1.3%. The specimen was PBMCs or T cells enriched from blood (not recorded which). The receptors were sampled from a man aged 30-40 years who had recovered from COVID-19.

The J gene is TRBJ2-5, the V gene TRBV7-9, with a weak D call TRBD2 (6 bases). From germline, CDR1 is SEHNR and CDR2 FQNEAQ (reference sequence). The CDR3 runs 15 residues. V lost 4 bases, J lost 5 bases, and 17 bases lay in between. The CDR3 sequence: CASSSTGELLETQYF. In DNA form, the CDR3 reads TGTGCCAGCAGCTCGACGGGGGAGCTGCTTGAGACCCAGTACTTC.

The rearrangement uses TRBV28 and TRBJ2-7; a weak D match, TRBD2 (6 bases). Germline CDR1 MDHEN, CDR2 SYDVKM. There are 12 residues in the CDR3. V was shortened by 5 bases and J by 6 bases, with 11 bases between the two germline ends. The CDR3 sequence: CASSLGTPEQYF. The CDR3 nucleotides read TGTGCCAGCAGTCTAGGGACTCCCGAGCAGTACTTC.

The genes are TRBV5-1 and TRBJ2-5; D is perhaps TRBD1 (5 bases). CDR3 size: 13 residues. Looked up from germline, CDR1 is SGHRS and CDR2 is YFSETQ. Trimming cost V 1 base and J 3 bases, with 7 bases left between them. The CDR3 nucleotides are TGCGCCAGCAGCTTGATCAGGGAAGAGACCCAGTACTTC. This translates into CASSLIREETQYF.

This clone showed up just once. The chain is built from TRBV12-5 and TRBJ2-6; unclear D gene. Germline assignment: CDR1 LGHNT and CDR2 FRNRAP. Trimming took 3 bases from V and 3 from J, leaving 15 bases between them. The CDR3 has 17 amino acids. CDR3 DNA sequence: TGTGCTAGTGGTTTATTGGCAGAGGTTCTTGGGGCCAACGTCCTGACTTTC. It codes for CASGLLAEVLGANVLTF. Full variable domain (outside the CDR3, taken from reference TRBV12-5 and TRBJ2-6): DARVTQTPRHKVTEMGQEVTMRCQPILGHNTVFWYRQTMMQGLELLAYFRNRAPLDDSGMPKDRFSAEMPDATLATLKIQPSEPRDSAVYFCASGLLAEVLGANVLTFGAGSRLTVL.

The CDR3: CASSRDYSYEQYF. CDR3 DNA sequence: TGTGCCAGCAGCCGCGACTACTCCTACGAGCAGTACTTC. This rearrangement joins TRBV11-2 to TRBJ2-7, with D tentatively TRBD2 (5 bases). The germline V and J ends were trimmed by 5 bases and 0 bases, with 8 bases remaining between them. There are 13 residues in the CDR3. Germline CDR1 is SGHAT and CDR2 is FQNNGV.

In its sample, this clone was seen once. The rearrangement joins TRBV27 to TRBJ2-1; 12 positions agree with TRBD2. Germline CDR1 and CDR2: MNHEY and SMNVEV (reference sequence). V gave up 5 bases and J gave up 15 bases; unmatched junction bases: 8. The CDR3 totals 13 residues. In nucleotides, the CDR3 is TGTGCCAGCAGTCTAGGACTAGCGGGAATTCCGTTCTTC. Its translation: CASSLGLAGIPFF.

The V gene is TRBV2, the J gene TRBJ2-5; D may be TRBD2 (6 bases). CDR3 length equals 15 residues. Trimming left V 9 bases short and J 5 bases short, with 22 bases between. Per the germline V gene, CDR1 is SNHLY and CDR2 is FYNNEI. CDR3 in DNA: TGTGCCAGTCAAAAGGAGGGGTTAACGACGGAGACCCAGTACTTC. Protein product: CASQKEGLTTETQYF.

The gene calls are TRBV29-1 and TRBJ2-5; 10 bases are a match to TRBD2. CDR1 and CDR2 from the germline V gene are SQVTM and ANQGSEA. The J segment lost 1 base and the V segment lost 0 bases, leaving 8 bases of the junction unmatched. The CDR3 spans 17 residues. Written as DNA, the CDR3 is TGCAGCGTTGAAGATGGAAGGTCTAGCGGGAGCCAAGAGACCCAGTACTTC. Translated: CSVEDGRSSGSQETQYF.

The chain is built from TRBV12-3 or TRBV12-4 and TRBJ2-2; D perhaps matches TRBD1 (6 bases). The CDR3 totals 13 residues. V lost 3 bases, J lost 6 bases, and 8 bases lay in between. In DNA form, the CDR3 reads TGTGCCAGCAGTTTTGAGGGGGCCGGGGAGCTGTTTTTT. Its protein is CASSFEGAGELFF.

The chain recombines TRBV7-9 with TRBJ1-2; D not certain. The CDR3 totals 14 residues. With 7 bases removed from V and 1 base from J, the gap between germline ends came to 13 bases. In germline, CDR1 is SEHNR, CDR2 FQNEAQ (reference sequence). CDR3 in DNA: TGTGCCAGCACCCGATCCGGGGATAACTATGGCTACACCTTC. Its translation: CASTRSGDNYGYTF.

V gene TRBV4-1 combines with J gene TRBJ2-2; D is undetermined. Trimming took 4 bases from V and 3 from J, leaving 3 bases between them. Germline V gene sequence: CDR1 MGHRA, CDR2 YSYEKL. The CDR3 is 12 amino acids. The CDR3 protein is CASSPDTGELFF. CDR3 DNA: TGCGCCAGCAGCCCGGACACCGGGGAGCTGTTTTTT.

The sample holds a few counts of this clone. The CDR3: CASMEWTDTQYF. CDR3 DNA sequence: TGTGCCAGCATGGAGTGGACAGATACGCAGTATTTT. The chain links TRBV2 to TRBJ2-3; no clear D. V was shortened by 7 bases and J by 3 bases, with 8 bases between the two germline ends. Germline loops: CDR1 SNHLY, CDR2 FYNNEI. The length of the CDR3 is 12 residues.

On this clone: Sequence at one end of the junction differs from germline and may be a read error. V usage is TRBV7-9 and J usage is TRBJ2-1; D perhaps matches TRBD2 (6 bases). CDR1 is SEHNR and CDR2 is FQNEAQ in the germline V gene (reference sequence). The CDR3 runs 14 residues. For the CDR3, the DNA is TGTGCCAGCAGCTTAGCGGGATGGGACTCTACCCTGGTCTTC. It encodes CASSLAGWDSTLVF.

The V gene is TRBV28, the J gene TRBJ1-5; tentative D call: TRBD1 (5 bases). The germline V gene has CDR1 MDHEN and CDR2 SYDVKM. The length of the CDR3 is 12 residues. The V end was cut by 5 bases, the J end by 7 bases, with 9 bases between. CDR3: CASSQGFQPQHF. CDR3 DNA: TGTGCCAGCAGTCAGGGATTCCAGCCCCAGCATTTT.

V gene TRBV28 combines with J gene TRBJ1-6, with 9 bases fitting TRBD1. Unmatched junction bases numbered 11, after V lost 6 bases and J lost 8 bases. The V gene's germline CDR1 is MDHEN and CDR2 SYDVKM. There are 16 residues in the CDR3. CDR3 in amino acids: CASSSGTGPYHSPLHF. The CDR3 DNA is TGTGCCAGCAGCTCCGGGACAGGGCCATACCATTCACCCCTCCACTTT.

This clone appeared once. The chain joins TRBV6-5 to TRBJ2-7, with D maybe TRBD1 (5 bases). Germline loops: CDR1 MNHEY, CDR2 SVGAGI. Deletions cut 8 bases from V and 2 bases from J, with 16 bases between. The CDR3 is 14 amino acids. For the CDR3, the DNA is TGTGCCAGCTACAGGCAAGACGCCCCCTACGAGCAGTACTTC. The encoded protein is CASYRQDAPYEQYF.

The chain has TRBV5-1 and TRBJ2-1, with 8 bases aligning to TRBD1. The CDR3 contains 14 residues. Trimming cost V 6 bases and J 6 bases; bases outside gene matches: 8. Germline V gives CDR1 SGHRS, CDR2 YFSETQ. CDR3 protein: CASKGQVGRNEQFF. CDR3 in DNA: TGCGCCAGCAAGGGACAGGTCGGACGCAATGAGCAGTTCTTC.

This clone was recorded a few times. The rearrangement links TRBV18 to TRBJ1-4, with 8 bases aligning to TRBD1. The germline V gene has CDR1 KGHSH and CDR2 LQKENI. The CDR3 sequence is 17 residues long. The J segment lost 0 bases and the V segment lost 5 bases, leaving 8 bases of the junction unmatched. CDR3 region: CASSVQGAGTTNEKLFF. In DNA form, the CDR3 reads TGTGCCAGCTCAGTTCAGGGGGCCGGGACAACTAATGAAAAACTGTTTTTT.

As to this clone: This same CDR3 is encoded by further DNA sequences in the sample. This rearrangement joins TRBV9 to TRBJ1-2; 9 nucleotides line up with TRBD1. CDR1 is SGDLS, CDR2 YYNGEE, per germline. The CDR3 has 14 amino acids. V shed 3 bases and J 4 bases; nucleotides not matched to a gene: 4. The CDR3 bases are TGTGCCAGCAGCGCGGGACAGGGTTCCTATGGCTACACCTTC. It translates to CASSAGQGSYGYTF.

V gene TRBV3-1 (or the pseudogene TRBV3-2) combines with J gene TRBJ2-5; D may be TRBD1 (5 bases). Trimming took 4 bases from V and 3 from J, leaving 21 bases between them. The CDR3 is 17 amino acids. Germline V gene lookup returns CDR1 LGHDT and CDR2 YNNKEL (reference sequence). The CDR3 protein is CASSRYLDSDWEETQYF. The CDR3 DNA follows: TGTGCCAGCAGCCGGTACCTCGACAGTGATTGGGAAGAGACCCAGTACTTC.

This chain links TRBV3-1 (or the pseudogene TRBV3-2) with TRBJ1-3; 11 bases line up with TRBD1. Looked up from germline, CDR1 is LGHDT and CDR2 is YNNKEL (reference sequence). The CDR3 covers 17 residues. After removal of 4 bases from V and 4 bases from J, the junction contained 9 bases not matched to a gene. This CDR3 reads CASSRLDRGLGGNTIYF. CDR3 in DNA: TGTGCCAGCAGCCGCTTGGACAGGGGGCTTGGCGGAAACACCATATATTTT.

This clone is a singleton in its sample. The CDR3 protein is CASSRTRVGPQHF. CDR3 DNA sequence: TGTGCCAGCAGTCGGACAAGGGTAGGGCCCCAGCATTTT. The chain carries TRBV7-2 and TRBJ1-5, with D maybe TRBD1 (5 bases). Germline-derived CDR1 and CDR2 are SGHTA and FQGNSA. Deletions cut 6 bases from V and 9 bases from J, with 15 bases between. This CDR3 comprises 13 residues.

The CDR3 loop reads CATSDPSDRGDEAFF. As DNA, the CDR3 is TGTGCCACCAGTGACCCCAGCGATAGGGGCGATGAAGCTTTCTTT. The chain links TRBV24-1 to TRBJ1-1, with a possible D match to TRBD1 (5 bases). CDR1 KGHDR and CDR2 SFDVKD come from the germline V gene. The CDR3 is made up of 15 amino acids. Deletions cut 4 bases from V and 7 bases from J, with 18 bases between.

The V and J genes are TRBV2 and TRBJ2-2, with a tentative D call TRBD1 (6 bases). The germline gives CDR1 SNHLY, CDR2 FYNNEI. CDR3 size: 16 residues. Trimming took off 8 bases at V and 2 bases at J, with 18 bases between the two ends. Here the CDR3 DNA reads TGTGCCAGCGGGAGACAGGACCCCTATAACACCGGGGAGCTGTTTTTT. It specifies CASGRQDPYNTGELFF. The variable domain in full, with the rest retrieved from reference TRBV2 and TRBJ2-2, is EPEVTQTPSHQVTQMGQEVILRCVPISNHLYFYWYRQILGQKVEFLVSFYNNEISEKSEIFDDQFSVERPDGSNFTLKIRSTKLEDSAMYFCASGRQDPYNTGELFFGEGSRLTVL.

The chain carries TRBV27 and TRBJ1-1; 7 bases agree with TRBD1. The CDR3 length is 17 residues. V dropped 5 bases and J dropped 8; count of bases not matched to a gene: 20. Germline assignment: CDR1 MNHEY and CDR2 SMNVEV (reference sequence). CDR3 sequence (DNA): TGTGCCAGCAGTGAGAGACCGGGACAGCGAAGGGGATTGGAAGCTTTCTTT. Amino acid sequence: CASSERPGQRRGLEAFF.

CDR3 DNA: TGTGCCAGCACTCTTGGGAGTTCAGATACGCAGTATTTT. Residues: CASTLGSSDTQYF. The chain has TRBV7-9 and TRBJ2-3, with TRBD2 as a possible D gene (5 bases). Trimming removed 7 bases from V and 4 bases from J, with 12 bases in between. In germline, CDR1 is SEHNR, CDR2 FQNEAQ (reference sequence). This CDR3 spans 13 amino acids.

This rearrangement joins TRBV28 to TRBJ2-2; D possibly corresponds to TRBD1 (5 bases). The V gene lost 6 bases and the J gene lost 5 bases, with 28 bases spanning the gap. The CDR3 totals 19 residues. CDR1 and CDR2 (germline): MDHEN, SYDVKM. This CDR3 is CASRELLTVRALRTGELFF. CDR3 nucleotides: TGTGCCAGCAGGGAGTTGCTTACTGTCAGGGCTTTGAGGACCGGGGAGCTGTTTTTT.